These 22 T cell receptor beta chains came from one sample sequenced in a study of low-dose radiotherapy and immunotherapy resistance in tumors. TRAV- and TRBV-specific primers primed first-strand cDNA, covering alpha and beta chains. With a V-primer adapter and a constant-region primer, TCRs were amplified for about 20 PCR cycles. TCRdb itself ran the reads through MiXCR, one entry per CDR3 protein. The table lists 64,000 or so distinct CDR3 sequences, approximately 31% of them singletons. Time point noted: before trial treatment. The specimen comprised PBMCs, sampled before treatment. These receptors were taken from a female donor with ovarian cancer.

There are many counts of this clonotype. J is TRBJ2-2 and V is TRBV9; D is possibly TRBD1 (6 bases). This CDR3 has 15 amino acids. The V gene's germline CDR1 is SGDLS and CDR2 YYNGEE. V was clipped by 0 bases and J by 4 bases, with 10 bases between them. Here the CDR3 reads CASSVVRGTTGELFF. The CDR3, as DNA: TGTGCCAGCAGCGTAGTAAGGGGGACCACCGGGGAGCTGTTTTTT.

This clonotype was detected ten times or more. The rearrangement links TRBV6-2 or TRBV6-3 to TRBJ1-1; TRBD1 matches at 8 bases. CDR3 length equals 14 residues. The germline CDR1 and CDR2 sequences are MNHEY and SVGEGT. V dropped 6 bases and J dropped 1; count of bases not matched to a gene: 4. DNA of the CDR3: TGTGCCAGCAGACCCGGGACAGGGAACACTGAAGCTTTCTTT. Its protein product is CASRPGTGNTEAFF.

The chain has TRBV6-2 or TRBV6-3 and TRBJ2-3; possible D gene TRBD2, 6 bases. CDR3 length equals 14 residues. V shed 5 bases and J shed 1 base, with 10 bases lying between them. Germline CDR1 and CDR2: MNHEY and SVGEGT. The CDR3 sequence: CASSPDYRTDTQYF. The CDR3 coding sequence is TGTGCCAGCAGTCCGGACTACCGCACAGATACGCAGTATTTT.

The genes are TRBV9 and TRBJ1-4; 10 nucleotides match TRBD1. V was pared by 4 bases and J by 0 bases, with 3 bases of the junction left unmatched. The CDR3 covers 16 residues. The germline V gene has CDR1 SGDLS and CDR2 YYNGEE. The CDR3 bases are TGTGCCAGCAGCCCCGGGACAGGGGCAACTAATGAAAAACTGTTTTTT. This gives the protein CASSPGTGATNEKLFF.

This clonotype was seen ten or more times. This chain links TRBV9 with TRBJ2-5, with D unresolved. Per germline, CDR1 SGDLS and CDR2 YYNGEE. The CDR3 is 12 amino acids. Trimming pared 0 bases from V and 2 bases from J, leaving 2 bases between. In nucleotides, the CDR3 is TGTGCCAGCAGCGTAGGTCAAGAGACCCAGTACTTC. This encodes CASSVGQETQYF.

This clonotype was observed at least ten times. This sequence joins TRBV5-6 and TRBJ2-7; weak D call: TRBD2 (6 bases). Trimming shortened V by 0 bases and J by 7 bases, and 17 bases separated the two germline ends. Germline values: CDR1 SGHDT, CDR2 YYEEEE. CDR3 length: 15 residues. The CDR3 nucleotides are TGTGCCAGCAGCTTGGGAACCGGGAGCCATAAGGAGCAGTACTTC. It yields the protein CASSLGTGSHKEQYF.

This clonotype was counted many times. The chain is built from TRBV29-1 and TRBJ2-1; D is uncertain. This CDR3 comprises 12 residues. Per germline, CDR1 SQVTM and CDR2 ANQGSEA. Trimming took off 4 bases at V and 8 bases at J, with 12 bases between the two ends. This CDR3 reads CSVAIGRDEQFF. Written as DNA, the CDR3 is TGCAGCGTTGCCATCGGAAGGGATGAGCAGTTCTTC.

CDR3 sequence: CASSGRPTSGGAGTDTQYF. The CDR3 DNA reads TGTGCCAGCAGCGGGCGACCGACTAGCGGGGGGGCCGGCACAGATACGCAGTATTTT. The rearrangement links TRBV7-2 to TRBJ2-3; 14 nucleotides line up with TRBD2. Looked up from germline, CDR1 is SGHTA and CDR2 is FQGNSA. V was pared by 5 bases and J by 1 base, with 11 bases of the junction left unmatched. The CDR3 is made up of 19 amino acids.

This clonotype has at least ten counts. The rearrangement joins TRBV2 to TRBJ2-2; 7 bases are shared with TRBD2. CDR3 length equals 17 residues. With V trimmed by 1 base and J by 0 bases, 5 bases remained unmatched. Germline V gene lookup returns CDR1 SNHLY and CDR2 FYNNEI. CDR3 sequence reads: CASSEEASGANTGELFF. The DNA of the CDR3 is TGTGCCAGCAGTGAAGAAGCTAGCGGAGCGAACACCGGGGAGCTGTTTTTT.

About this clonotype itself: A read error is the likely source, as a far larger clone sits one nucleotide away. The chain has TRBV6-6 and TRBJ2-1; either TRBD1 or TRBD2 may supply D (5 bases each). Trimming took 5 bases from V and 10 from J, leaving 27 bases between them. Germline CDR1 is MNHNY and CDR2 is SVGAGI (reference sequence). There are 17 residues in the CDR3. CDR3 loop: CASSKASGPNSPHEQFF. For the CDR3, the DNA is TGTGCCAGCAGTAAGGCCTCGGGACCCAACTCCCCCCACGAGCAGTTCTTC.

This clonotype was seen repeatedly, ten times or more. The genes are TRBV10-1 and TRBJ1-5; no definite D call. There are 13 residues in the CDR3. Germline CDR1 is WNHNN and CDR2 is SYGVQD (reference sequence). Trimming took off 6 bases at V and 1 base at J, with 7 bases between the two ends. CDR3 amino acids: CASSIGSNQPQHF. The CDR3 coding sequence is TGCGCCAGCAGCATTGGGAGCAATCAGCCCCAGCATTTT.

The rearrangement uses TRBV29-1 and TRBJ2-5; D possibly corresponds to TRBD2 (5 bases). Germline assignment: CDR1 SQVTM and CDR2 ANQGSEA. V gave up 4 bases and J gave up 2 bases, with 11 bases separating them. The CDR3 extends over 13 amino acids. CDR3 protein: CSVVVPGQETQYF. CDR3 sequence (DNA): TGCAGCGTTGTAGTTCCGGGGCAAGAGACCCAGTACTTC.

A note on this clonotype: Only one base separates this from a far larger clonotype, so it likely reflects a read error. The chain has TRBV5-1 and TRBJ2-1; D remains ambiguous. This CDR3 contains 14 residues. Between the trimmed V and J ends, which lost 5 bases and 10 bases, there was a span of 19 bases. The germline V gene has CDR1 SGHRS and CDR2 YFSETQ. The CDR3 here is CASREDPSIHEQFF. The CDR3 nucleotides read TGCGCCAGCAGAGAGGACCCGTCGATTCACGAGCAGTTCTTC.

The table lists this clonotype with many counts. The chain combines TRBV18 with TRBJ1-1; D not resolved. The CDR3 contains 14 residues. The germline CDR1 and CDR2 sequences are KGHSH and LQKENI. V was clipped by 2 bases and J by 1 base, with 8 bases between them. The CDR3 nucleotides are TGTGCCAGCTCACCAGAACAGAAGAACACTGAAGCTTTCTTT. This translates into CASSPEQKNTEAFF. Combining the CDR3 with reference TRBV18 and TRBJ1-1 gives the whole variable domain NAGVMQNPRHLVRRRGQEARLRCSPMKGHSHVYWYRQLPEEGLKFMVYLQKENIIDESGMPKERFSAEFPKEGPSILRIQQVVRGDSAAYFCASSPEQKNTEAFFGQGTRLTVV.

This clonotype was counted many times. The rearrangement uses TRBV3-1 and TRBJ2-6; 9 nucleotides line up with TRBD1. CDR1 is LGHDT, CDR2 YNNKEL, per germline (reference sequence). CDR3 length equals 17 residues. J gave up 0 bases and V 4 bases, and 4 bases lay outside the gene matches. CDR3 sequence: CASSLGQGISGANVLTF. CDR3 nucleotide sequence: TGTGCCAGCAGCCTGGGACAGGGCATCTCTGGGGCCAACGTCCTGACTTTC.

This clonotype was observed many times. The rearrangement joins TRBV18 to TRBJ1-1; 10 nucleotides line up with TRBD1. CDR3 length: 16 residues. Germline CDR1 and CDR2: KGHSH and LQKENI. After removal of 6 bases from V and 4 bases from J, the junction contained 11 bases not matched to a gene. CDR3: CASSPGTGVLGTEAFF. DNA of the CDR3: TGTGCCAGCTCCCCAGGGACAGGGGTACTGGGCACTGAAGCTTTCTTT. Full variable domain (rest looked up from reference TRBV18 and TRBJ1-1): NAGVMQNPRHLVRRRGQEARLRCSPMKGHSHVYWYRQLPEEGLKFMVYLQKENIIDESGMPKERFSAEFPKEGPSILRIQQVVRGDSAAYFCASSPGTGVLGTEAFFGQGTRLTVV.

This clonotype appeared many times. V usage is TRBV2 and J usage is TRBJ2-3; D might be TRBD1 or TRBD2, each matching 7 bases. The CDR3 has 18 residues. Per the germline V gene, CDR1 is SNHLY and CDR2 is FYNNEI. V lost 7 bases and J lost 1, with 24 bases in between. The CDR3 region has the DNA TGTGCCAGCACAGGGTCCTCTTCAGGGGGGGGGCGCACAGATACGCAGTATTTT. Amino acid sequence: CASTGSSSGGGRTDTQYF.

This clonotype has ten or more counts. The chain recombines TRBV6-5 with TRBJ2-1; D is perhaps TRBD2 (7 bases). There are 15 residues in the CDR3. The V end was cut by 2 bases, the J end by 5 bases, with 13 bases between. Germline-derived CDR1 and CDR2 are MNHEY and SVGAGI. CDR3 in amino acids: CASSYARGAHNEQFF. CDR3 nucleotide sequence: TGTGCCAGCAGTTACGCTCGGGGGGCCCACAATGAGCAGTTCTTC.

This clonotype was seen at least ten times. V gene TRBV7-2 combines with J gene TRBJ2-7, with D uncertain. This CDR3 contains 13 residues. CDR1 SGHTA and CDR2 FQGNSA come from the germline V gene. Trimming took off 2 bases at V and 5 bases at J, with 10 bases between the two ends. Here the CDR3 DNA reads TGTGCCAGCAGCTTAAAGCCCACCCACGAGCAGTACTTC. Its translation: CASSLKPTHEQYF.

Ten or more counts support this clonotype. The chain joins TRBV20-1 to TRBJ2-5; 8 nucleotides match TRBD1. CDR3 length: 12 residues. CDR1 and CDR2 from the germline V gene are DFQATT and SNEGSKA (reference sequence). Unmatched junction bases numbered 3, after V lost 6 bases and J lost 3 bases. In DNA form, the CDR3 reads TGCAGTGCGGAGGACAGGGAAGAGACCCAGTACTTC. Its protein product is CSAEDREETQYF.

This clonotype was seen ten or more times. The V gene is TRBV4-3, the J gene TRBJ2-7; TRBD1 matches at 9 bases. Germline CDR1 and CDR2: LGHNA and YSLEER. CDR3 length: 19 amino acids. Losses at the gene ends were 3 bases for V and 0 bases for J; bases not matched to a gene: 15. CDR3 sequence: CASSQEGQGFSTISYEQYF. CDR3 DNA sequence: TGCGCCAGCAGCCAGGAGGGACAGGGTTTCTCTACGATCTCCTACGAGCAGTACTTC.

The CDR3 spells CATQATPGQKADGYTF. The DNA of the CDR3 is TGTGCCACCCAAGCGACTCCGGGACAGAAAGCAGATGGCTACACCTTC. The chain is built from TRBV28 and TRBJ1-2; TRBD1 matches 7 bases. Germline lookup yields CDR1 MDHEN and CDR2 SYDVKM. V shed 10 bases and J 6 bases; nucleotides not matched to a gene: 20. This CDR3 comprises 16 residues.